The clone carrying this T cell receptor beta chain has just a few counts. TCRdb keeps only in-frame clones here, not all; method: immunoSEQ multiplex PCR. The sample carries about 270,000 clones, roughly 86% recorded once. Trimming pared 1 base from V and 9 bases from J, leaving 10 bases between. Germline CDR1 reads SGHTA; CDR2 reads FQGNSA. CDR3 size: 14 residues. The sample originates from a study of blood T cell repertoires in COVID-19. Study at large: Samples representing acute and convalescent COVID-19 were sourced from the United States, Italy and Spain. PBMCs, B-cell-depleted T cells, or T cells provided the cDNA or gDNA that made up the material.

The chain uses TRBV7-2 and TRBJ1-6, with D tentatively TRBD1 (5 bases). The sample was peripheral blood. The TCR was taken from a man aged 35-49 years with active or convalescent COVID-19. The CDR3 coding sequence is TGTGCCAGCAGCTTAGGGAACAGGTTTTCACCCCTCCACTTT. This sequence encodes CASSLGNRFSPLHF.